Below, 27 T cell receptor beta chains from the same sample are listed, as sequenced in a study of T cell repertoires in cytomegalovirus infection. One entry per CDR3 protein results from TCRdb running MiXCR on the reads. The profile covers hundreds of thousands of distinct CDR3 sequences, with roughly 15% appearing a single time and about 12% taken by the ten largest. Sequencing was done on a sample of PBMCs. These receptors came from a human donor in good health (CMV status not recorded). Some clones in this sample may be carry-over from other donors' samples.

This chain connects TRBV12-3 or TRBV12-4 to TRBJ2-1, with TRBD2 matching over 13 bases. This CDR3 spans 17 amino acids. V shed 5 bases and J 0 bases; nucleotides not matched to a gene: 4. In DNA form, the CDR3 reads TGTGCCAGCAGTCAGAGACTAGCGGGGGGCTCCTACAATGAGCAGTTCTTC. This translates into CASSQRLAGGSYNEQFF.

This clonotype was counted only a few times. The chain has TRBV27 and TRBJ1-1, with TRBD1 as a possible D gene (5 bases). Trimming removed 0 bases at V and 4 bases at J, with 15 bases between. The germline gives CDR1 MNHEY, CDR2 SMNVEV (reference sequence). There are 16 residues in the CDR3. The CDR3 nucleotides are TGTGCCAGCAGTTTATCTGCGGGCCAGGGAGGCACTGAAGCTTTCTTT. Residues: CASSLSAGQGGTEAFF.

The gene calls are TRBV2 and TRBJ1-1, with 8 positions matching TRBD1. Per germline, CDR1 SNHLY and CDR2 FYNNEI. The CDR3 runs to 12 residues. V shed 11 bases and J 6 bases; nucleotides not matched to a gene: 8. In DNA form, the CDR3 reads TGTGCCGAGACAGGGGACGGGGCTGAAGCTTTCTTT. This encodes CAETGDGAEAFF.

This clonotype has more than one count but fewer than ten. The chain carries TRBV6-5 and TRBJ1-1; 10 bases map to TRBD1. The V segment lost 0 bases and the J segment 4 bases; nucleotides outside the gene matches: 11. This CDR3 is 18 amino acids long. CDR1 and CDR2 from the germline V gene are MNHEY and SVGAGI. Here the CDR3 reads CASSYSRRQGALSTEAFF. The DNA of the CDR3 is TGTGCCAGCAGTTACTCCCGGAGACAGGGGGCTTTGAGCACTGAAGCTTTCTTT.

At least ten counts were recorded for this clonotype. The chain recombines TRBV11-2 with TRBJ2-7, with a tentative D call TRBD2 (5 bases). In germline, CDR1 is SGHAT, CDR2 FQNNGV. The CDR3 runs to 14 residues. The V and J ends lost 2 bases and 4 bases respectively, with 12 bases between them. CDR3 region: CASSLTRAAYEQYF. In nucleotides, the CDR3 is TGTGCCAGCAGCTTAACTAGGGCAGCGTACGAGCAGTACTTC.

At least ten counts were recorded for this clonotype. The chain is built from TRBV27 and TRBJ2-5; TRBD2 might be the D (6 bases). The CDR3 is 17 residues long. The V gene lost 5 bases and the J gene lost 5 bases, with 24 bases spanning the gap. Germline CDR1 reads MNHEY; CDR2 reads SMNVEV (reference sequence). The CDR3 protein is CASSGERSGSPRETQYF. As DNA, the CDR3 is TGTGCCAGCAGTGGGGAGCGGAGCGGGTCCCCCCGGGAGACCCAGTACTTC.

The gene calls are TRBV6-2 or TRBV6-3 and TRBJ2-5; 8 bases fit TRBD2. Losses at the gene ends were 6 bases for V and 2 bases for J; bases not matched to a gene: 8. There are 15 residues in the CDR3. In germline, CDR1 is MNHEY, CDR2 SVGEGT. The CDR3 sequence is CASRGAGANQETQYF. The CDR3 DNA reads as TGTGCCAGCAGAGGAGCGGGGGCTAATCAAGAGACCCAGTACTTC.

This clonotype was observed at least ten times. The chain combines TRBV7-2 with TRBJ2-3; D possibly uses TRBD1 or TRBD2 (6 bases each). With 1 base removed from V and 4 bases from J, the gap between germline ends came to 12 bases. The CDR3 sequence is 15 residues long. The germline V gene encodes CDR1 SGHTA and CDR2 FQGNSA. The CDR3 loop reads CASSLDGGSADTQYF. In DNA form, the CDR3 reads TGTGCCAGCAGCTTAGACGGGGGCTCAGCAGATACGCAGTATTTT.

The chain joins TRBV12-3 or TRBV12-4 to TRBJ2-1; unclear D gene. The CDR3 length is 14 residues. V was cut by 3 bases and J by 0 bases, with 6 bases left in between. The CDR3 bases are TGTGCCAGCAGTTTTCAAAGCTCCTACAATGAGCAGTTCTTC. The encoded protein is CASSFQSSYNEQFF.

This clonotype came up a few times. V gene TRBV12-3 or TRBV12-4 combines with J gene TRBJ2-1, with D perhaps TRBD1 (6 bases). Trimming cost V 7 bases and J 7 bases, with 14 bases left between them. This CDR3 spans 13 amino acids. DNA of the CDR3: TGTGCCAGCACCTTAATGGGGGCGAATGAGCAGTTCTTC. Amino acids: CASTLMGANEQFF.

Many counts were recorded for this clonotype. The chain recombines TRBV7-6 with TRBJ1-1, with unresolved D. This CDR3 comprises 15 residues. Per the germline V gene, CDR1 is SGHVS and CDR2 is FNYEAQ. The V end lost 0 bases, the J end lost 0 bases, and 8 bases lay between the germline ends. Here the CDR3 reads CASSLAREMNTEAFF. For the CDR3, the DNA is TGTGCCAGCAGCTTAGCAAGGGAGATGAACACTGAAGCTTTCTTT.

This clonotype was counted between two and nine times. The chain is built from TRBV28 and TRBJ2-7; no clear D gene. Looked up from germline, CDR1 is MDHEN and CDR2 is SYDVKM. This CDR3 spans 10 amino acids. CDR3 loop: CATLGREQYF. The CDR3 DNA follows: TGTGCGACCCTAGGACGAGAGCAGTACTTC.

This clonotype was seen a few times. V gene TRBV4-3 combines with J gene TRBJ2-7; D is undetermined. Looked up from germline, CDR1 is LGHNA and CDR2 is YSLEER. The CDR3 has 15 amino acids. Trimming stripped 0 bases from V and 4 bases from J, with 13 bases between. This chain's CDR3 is CASSQEYSLRYEQYF. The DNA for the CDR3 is TGCGCCAGCAGCCAAGAATACAGCCTGAGATACGAGCAGTACTTC.

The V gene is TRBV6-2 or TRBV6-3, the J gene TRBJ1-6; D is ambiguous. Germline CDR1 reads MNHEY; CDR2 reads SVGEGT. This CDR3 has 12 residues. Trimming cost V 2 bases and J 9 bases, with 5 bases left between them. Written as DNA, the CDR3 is TGTGCCAGCAGTTACGAACGTTCACCCCTCCACTTT. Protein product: CASSYERSPLHF.

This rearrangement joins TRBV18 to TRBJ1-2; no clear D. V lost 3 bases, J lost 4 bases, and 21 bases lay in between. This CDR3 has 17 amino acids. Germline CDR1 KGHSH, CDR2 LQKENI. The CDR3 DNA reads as TGTGCCAGCTCACCCCCTCCTAGCAGCGGAGGGCTCTATGGCTACACCTTC. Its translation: CASSPPPSSGGLYGYTF.

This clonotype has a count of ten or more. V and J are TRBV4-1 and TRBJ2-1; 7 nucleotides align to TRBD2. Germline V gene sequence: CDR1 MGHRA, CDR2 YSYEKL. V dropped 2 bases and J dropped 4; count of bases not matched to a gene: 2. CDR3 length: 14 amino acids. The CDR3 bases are TGCGCCAGCAGCCAACAGCGGGGATACAATGAGCAGTTCTTC. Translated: CASSQQRGYNEQFF.

The CDR3 loop is CASSSSDYFNEQFF. In nucleotides, the CDR3 is TGTGCCAGCAGCTCCTCGGACTATTTCAATGAGCAGTTCTTC. The J gene is TRBJ2-1, the V gene TRBV7-9, with D possibly being TRBD2 (6 bases). The germline gives CDR1 SEHNR, CDR2 FQNEAQ (reference sequence). Trimming removed 4 bases at V and 6 bases at J, with 13 bases between. There are 14 residues in the CDR3.

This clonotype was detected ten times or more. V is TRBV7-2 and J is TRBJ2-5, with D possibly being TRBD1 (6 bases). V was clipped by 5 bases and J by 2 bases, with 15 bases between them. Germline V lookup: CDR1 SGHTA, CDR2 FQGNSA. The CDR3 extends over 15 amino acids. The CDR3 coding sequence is TGTGCCAGCAGCCCCGGGACACCGGTACAAGAGACCCAGTACTTC. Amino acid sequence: CASSPGTPVQETQYF.

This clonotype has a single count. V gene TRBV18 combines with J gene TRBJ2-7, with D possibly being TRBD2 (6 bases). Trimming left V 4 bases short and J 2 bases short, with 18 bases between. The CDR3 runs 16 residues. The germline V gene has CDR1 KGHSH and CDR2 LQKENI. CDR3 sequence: CASSRGGGNLAYEQYF. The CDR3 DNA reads TGTGCCAGCTCACGGGGTGGAGGGAACCTAGCCTACGAGCAGTACTTC.

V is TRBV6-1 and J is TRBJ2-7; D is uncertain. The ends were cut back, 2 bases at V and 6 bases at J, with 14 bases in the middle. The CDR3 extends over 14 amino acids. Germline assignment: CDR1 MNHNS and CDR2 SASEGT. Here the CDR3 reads CASSENPAYSEQYF. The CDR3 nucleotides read TGTGCCAGCAGTGAAAACCCCGCATACTCCGAGCAGTACTTC.

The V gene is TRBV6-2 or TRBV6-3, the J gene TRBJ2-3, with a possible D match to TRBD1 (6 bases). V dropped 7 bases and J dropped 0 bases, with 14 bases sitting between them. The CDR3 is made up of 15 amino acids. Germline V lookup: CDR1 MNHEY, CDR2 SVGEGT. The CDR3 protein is CASTDWGTSTDTQYF. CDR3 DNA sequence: TGTGCCAGCACCGACTGGGGGACAAGCACAGATACGCAGTATTTT.

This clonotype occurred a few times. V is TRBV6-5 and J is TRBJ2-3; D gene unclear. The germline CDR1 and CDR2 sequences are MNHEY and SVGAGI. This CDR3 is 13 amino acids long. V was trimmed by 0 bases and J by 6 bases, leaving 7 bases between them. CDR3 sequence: CASSYSIGDTQYF. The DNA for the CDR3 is TGTGCCAGCAGTTACTCTATTGGGGATACGCAGTATTTT.

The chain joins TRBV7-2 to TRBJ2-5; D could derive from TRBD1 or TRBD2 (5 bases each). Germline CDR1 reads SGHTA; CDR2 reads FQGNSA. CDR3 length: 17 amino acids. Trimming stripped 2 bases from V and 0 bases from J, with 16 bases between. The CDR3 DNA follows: TGTGCCAGCAGCTTATCCCCCGGGACGCTGTACCAAGAGACCCAGTACTTC. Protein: CASSLSPGTLYQETQYF.

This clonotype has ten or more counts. The CDR3 region is CASRVRLGQGAGNEKLFF. The CDR3 DNA reads TGTGCCAGCAGGGTCCGGTTGGGACAGGGGGCCGGTAATGAAAAACTGTTTTTT. This chain connects TRBV28 to TRBJ1-4; TRBD1 matches at 12 bases. Germline V gives CDR1 MDHEN, CDR2 SYDVKM. The ends lost 6 bases at V and 4 bases at J; junction bases unmatched: 12. The CDR3 sequence is 18 residues long.

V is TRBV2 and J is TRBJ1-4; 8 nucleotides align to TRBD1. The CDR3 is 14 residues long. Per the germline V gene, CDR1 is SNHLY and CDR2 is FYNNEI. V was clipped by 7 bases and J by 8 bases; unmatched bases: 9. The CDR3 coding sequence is TGTGCCAGCACCAAAATGGGACAGGCAGAAAAACTGTTTTTT. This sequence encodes CASTKMGQAEKLFF.

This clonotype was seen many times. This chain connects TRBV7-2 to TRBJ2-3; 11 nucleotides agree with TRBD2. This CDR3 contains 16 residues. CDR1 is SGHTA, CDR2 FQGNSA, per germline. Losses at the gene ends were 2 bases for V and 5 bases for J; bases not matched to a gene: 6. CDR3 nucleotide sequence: TGTGCCAGCAGCTTAACTAGCGGGGGCCGGGTAGATACGCAGTATTTT. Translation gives CASSLTSGGRVDTQYF.

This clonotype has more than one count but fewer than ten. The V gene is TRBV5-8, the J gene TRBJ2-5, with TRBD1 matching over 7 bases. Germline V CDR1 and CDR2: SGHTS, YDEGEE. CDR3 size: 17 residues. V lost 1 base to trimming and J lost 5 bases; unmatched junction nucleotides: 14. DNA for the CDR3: TGTGCCAGCAGCTTGAACACCGGGACAGCCTTGGGGGAGACCCAGTACTTC. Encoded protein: CASSLNTGTALGETQYF.